The 21 T cell receptor beta chains listed next were all sequenced from one sample in a study of blood T cell repertoires in COVID-19. Here immunoSEQ multiplex PCR was the method, and the copy in TCRdb shows in-frame clones only, minus some. The sample records roughly 50,000 clones, more than 85% being singletons. Sequenced: peripheral blood. These receptor sequences come from a man aged 50 to 60 with acute or convalescent COVID-19.

The chain employs TRBV29-1 and TRBJ2-7; 8 bases fit TRBD1. V trimming: 5 bases; J trimming: 2 bases; junction bases outside the gene matches: 5. Germline CDR1 is SQVTM and CDR2 is ANQGSEA. The CDR3 contains 13 residues. The CDR3 here is CSVSQGGAYEQYF. The CDR3, as DNA: TGCAGCGTTTCACAGGGGGGAGCCTACGAGCAGTACTTC.

The chain is built from TRBV5-1 and TRBJ2-2; 12 nucleotides line up with TRBD2. V shed 3 bases, J shed 5 bases, and the junction held 8 bases outside the gene matches. Germline assignment: CDR1 SGHRS and CDR2 YFSETQ. The CDR3 has 17 residues. This CDR3 reads CASSSRLAGAETGELFF. CDR3 DNA sequence: TGCGCCAGCAGCTCCCGACTAGCGGGAGCGGAGACCGGGGAGCTGTTTTTT.

In this sample, this clone turned up once. The chain joins TRBV2 to TRBJ2-5, with 10 bases matching TRBD1. V dropped 4 bases and J dropped 0; count of bases not matched to a gene: 2. Germline CDR1 SNHLY, CDR2 FYNNEI. The CDR3 length is 15 residues. The DNA for the CDR3 is TGTGCCAGCAGTGCGGACAGGGGGTACCAAGAGACCCAGTACTTC. Translating it yields CASSADRGYQETQYF.

The chain joins TRBV10-2 to TRBJ2-1; TRBD1 might be the D (6 bases). CDR1 is WSHSY and CDR2 is SAAADI in the germline V gene. The V and J ends lost 0 bases and 1 base respectively, with 10 bases between them. There are 16 residues in the CDR3. DNA of the CDR3: TGCGCCAGCAGTGAGTCGCGAGGGGGATCCTACAATGAGCAGTTCTTC. Translation gives CASSESRGGSYNEQFF.

J is TRBJ2-7 and V is TRBV25-1, with D uncertain. Per germline, CDR1 MGHDK and CDR2 SYGVNS. Trimming shortened V by 7 bases and J by 7 bases, and 23 bases separated the two germline ends. This CDR3 contains 15 residues. DNA of the CDR3: TGTGCCAGCAAGAAAGGCTCTGGCGGTTTTGGTGAGCAGTACTTC. The encoded protein is CASKKGSGGFGEQYF.

The chain combines TRBV7-2 with TRBJ2-7; 13 positions match TRBD2. CDR1 SGHTA and CDR2 FQGNSA come from the germline V gene. V lost 4 bases and J lost 0; bases outside the gene matches: 6. This CDR3 has 17 amino acids. As DNA, the CDR3 is TGTGCCAGCAGCTCGGTGGGACTAGCGGGACACTCCTACGAGCAGTACTTC. Its protein product is CASSSVGLAGHSYEQYF.

V usage is TRBV3-1 (or the pseudogene TRBV3-2) and J usage is TRBJ1-1; TRBD1 matches 9 bases. Looked up from germline, CDR1 is LGHDT and CDR2 is YNNKEL (reference sequence). This CDR3 has 18 residues. V was clipped by 0 bases and J by 5 bases; unmatched bases: 13. This CDR3 reads CASSQDAGGTGPDTEAFF. CDR3 bases: TGTGCCAGCAGCCAAGATGCAGGGGGGACAGGGCCGGATACTGAAGCTTTCTTT.

This chain links TRBV2 with TRBJ1-4, with D maybe TRBD1 (6 bases). CDR1 SNHLY and CDR2 FYNNEI come from the germline V gene. V gave up 11 bases and J gave up 11 bases, with 21 bases separating them. The CDR3 totals 13 residues. The CDR3, as DNA: TGTGCCGGACAGCAGGGTTTAGGGGATAAACTGTTTTTT. This codes for CAGQQGLGDKLFF. Drawing the rest from reference TRBV2 and TRBJ1-4, the complete variable domain is EPEVTQTPSHQVTQMGQEVILRCVPISNHLYFYWYRQILGQKVEFLVSFYNNEISEKSEIFDDQFSVERPDGSNFTLKIRSTKLEDSAMYFCAGQQGLGDKLFFGSGTQLSVL.

The V call is TRBV3-1 (or the pseudogene TRBV3-2), the J call TRBJ1-4, with a tentative D call TRBD1 (6 bases). V was cut by 4 bases and J by 6 bases, with 18 bases left in between. Germline CDR1 reads LGHDT; CDR2 reads YNNKEL (reference sequence). This CDR3 contains 16 residues. CDR3 sequence reads: CASSPNLQGKDEKLFF. The CDR3, as DNA: TGTGCCAGCAGCCCTAATCTTCAGGGGAAGGATGAAAAACTGTTTTTT.

The V and J genes are TRBV7-2 and TRBJ2-3; TRBD2 matches at 10 bases. This CDR3 region has 17 residues. V trimming: 5 bases; J trimming: 3 bases; junction bases outside the gene matches: 11. CDR1 SGHTA and CDR2 FQGNSA come from the germline V gene. CDR3: CASSGTYGTSATDTQYF. The CDR3, as DNA: TGTGCCAGCAGCGGCACGTATGGGACTAGCGCAACAGATACGCAGTATTTT.

The chain links TRBV4-1 to TRBJ2-7, with 9 bases aligning to TRBD1. Germline CDR1 is MGHRA and CDR2 is YSYEKL. The CDR3 loop spans 16 amino acids. The ends lost 1 base at V and 4 bases at J; junction bases unmatched: 8. CDR3 bases: TGCGCCAGCAGCCAAGTTACCTTCGACAGGGGGTACGAGCAGTACTTC. It encodes CASSQVTFDRGYEQYF.

V and J are TRBV5-1 and TRBJ2-3; 7 bases line up with TRBD2. Germline V gene data show CDR1 as SGHRS and CDR2 as YFSETQ. V gave up 0 bases and J gave up 3 bases; unmatched junction bases: 1. This CDR3 is 14 amino acids long. DNA for the CDR3: TGCGCCAGCAGCTTGGAGGGAGGGACAGATACGCAGTATTTT. Translated: CASSLEGGTDTQYF.

The chain carries TRBV10-3 and TRBJ2-5; possibly TRBD2 for D (5 bases). Trimming took 2 bases from V and 1 from J, leaving 11 bases between them. Germline values: CDR1 ENHRY, CDR2 SYGVKD. The CDR3 covers 15 residues. CDR3 amino acids: CAISERHGVQETQYF. DNA of the CDR3: TGTGCCATCAGTGAGCGTCACGGGGTCCAAGAGACCCAGTACTTC.

The chain combines TRBV12-3 or TRBV12-4 with TRBJ1-5; 9 positions agree with TRBD1. With 6 bases clipped from V and 7 bases from J, the junction kept 4 bases outside the gene matches. CDR3 length equals 13 residues. Here the CDR3 DNA reads TGTGCCAGCAGCGGGACAGGGCACCAGCCCCAGCATTTT. It specifies CASSGTGHQPQHF.

The chain has TRBV5-1 and TRBJ2-3; 8 positions match TRBD1. The length of the CDR3 is 14 residues. Per germline, CDR1 SGHRS and CDR2 YFSETQ. Trimming took 4 bases from V and 3 from J; bases not matched to a gene: 4. The CDR3 coding sequence is TGCGCCAGCAGCAGATACAGGGGGACAGATACGCAGTATTTT. This sequence encodes CASSRYRGTDTQYF.

The chain links TRBV3-1 (or the pseudogene TRBV3-2) to TRBJ2-5; TRBD2 aligns across 8 bases. The CDR3 covers 17 residues. The V gene end was trimmed by 0 bases and the J gene end by 5 bases; junction bases not matched to a gene: 11. Germline CDR1 and CDR2: LGHDT and YNNKEL (reference sequence). The CDR3 nucleotides are TGTGCCAGCAGCCAAGACCCTCGGGGGGGGCTTGGGGAGACCCAGTACTTC. It codes for CASSQDPRGGLGETQYF.

The genes are TRBV28 and TRBJ1-5; tentative D call: TRBD1 (6 bases). V lost 4 bases to trimming and J lost 5 bases, with 15 bases between them. The CDR3 length is 15 residues. Per germline, CDR1 MDHEN and CDR2 SYDVKM. The CDR3 coding sequence is TGTGCCAGCAGTTCCGTTTGGGGGGGCGATCAGCCCCAGCATTTT. This translates into CASSSVWGGDQPQHF.

V is TRBV2 and J is TRBJ1-5, with 9 nucleotides matching TRBD1. The V segment lost 6 bases and the J segment 1 base; nucleotides outside the gene matches: 4. This CDR3 contains 15 residues. CDR1 SNHLY and CDR2 FYNNEI come from the germline V gene. The CDR3 DNA follows: TGTGCCAGCAGACAGGGGGCGGGGAGCAATCAGCCCCAGCATTTT. This sequence encodes CASRQGAGSNQPQHF.

The genes are TRBV6-4 and TRBJ2-3; D may be TRBD1 (5 bases). Looked up from germline, CDR1 is MRHNA and CDR2 is SNTAGT. The CDR3 is made up of 14 amino acids. V lost 8 bases to trimming and J lost 2 bases, with 14 bases between them. The CDR3 sequence is CASRVDSSTDTQYF. CDR3 bases: TGTGCCAGCCGTGTAGACAGTTCCACAGATACGCAGTATTTT.

The chain employs TRBV27 and TRBJ1-2; the D gene is possibly TRBD1 (6 bases). Trimming left V 2 bases short and J 0 bases short, with 7 bases between. The CDR3 is 14 amino acids. Germline values: CDR1 MNHEY, CDR2 SMNVEV (reference sequence). The DNA for the CDR3 is TGTGCCAGCAGTTTAACAGGGTCTAACTATGGCTACACCTTC. The encoded protein is CASSLTGSNYGYTF.

V usage is TRBV24-1 and J usage is TRBJ2-1; maybe TRBD2 (6 bases). V was clipped by 5 bases and J by 0 bases, with 19 bases between them. In germline, CDR1 is KGHDR, CDR2 SFDVKD. This CDR3 has 18 amino acids. CDR3 bases: TGTGCCACCAGTGCAAATTTAGGGACTCCCCACTCCTACAATGAGCAGTTCTTC. Translated: CATSANLGTPHSYNEQFF.